Given below is one TCR beta chain in context. Its specificity is not known. The PCR had 60 Vbeta and 13 Jbeta primers. Profiling relied on immunoSEQ multiplex PCR, and the TCRdb table lists in-frame clones only, not all of them. The table records more than 110,000 clones, 70% of them present only once. This record belongs to a study of cytomegalovirus exposure and HLA in healthy donors. Study-level findings and limits: In an earlier analysis, about 87% or about 30%: the productive usage of most TCR beta V segments. An apparent linkage of common viral pathogens to several of the most significant clusters emerged in a later analysis. Specificity for CMV antigens was confirmed in vitro for a few of the CMV-associated chains. An assumption of roughly uniform sequencing depth across donors underlay the presence/absence analyses.

Germline CDR1 MDHEN, CDR2 SYDVKM. V lost 6 bases to trimming and J lost 4 bases; unmatched junction nucleotides: 13. CDR3 length: 18 residues. Sequenced: PBMCs. The rearrangement joins TRBV28 to TRBJ2-7; 15 bases align to TRBD2. This TCR came from a woman aged 60-70 years in good health and CMV-seropositive. The CDR3 nucleotides are TGTGCCAGCAGGGCGTATCCGGGACTAGCGGGAGGTTTGTACGAGCAGTACTTC. The encoded protein is CASRAYPGLAGGLYEQYF.